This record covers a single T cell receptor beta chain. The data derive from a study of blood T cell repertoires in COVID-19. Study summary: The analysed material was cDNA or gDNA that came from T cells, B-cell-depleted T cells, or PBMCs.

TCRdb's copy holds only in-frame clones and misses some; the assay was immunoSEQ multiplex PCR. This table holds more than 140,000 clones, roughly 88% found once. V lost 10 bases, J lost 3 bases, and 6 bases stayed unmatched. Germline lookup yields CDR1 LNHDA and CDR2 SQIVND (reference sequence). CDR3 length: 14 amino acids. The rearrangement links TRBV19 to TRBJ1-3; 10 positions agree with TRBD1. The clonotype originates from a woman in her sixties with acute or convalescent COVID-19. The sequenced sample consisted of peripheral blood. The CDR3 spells CATRDRGLGNTIYF. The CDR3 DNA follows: TGTGCCACAAGGGACAGGGGTCTTGGAAACACCATATATTTT.